This passage covers 20 T cell receptor beta chains from one sample sequenced in a study of blood T cell repertoires in COVID-19. TCRdb keeps only in-frame clones here, not all; method: immunoSEQ multiplex PCR. There are around 300,000 clones in the sample; roughly 88% occur only once, and 5% lies in the top ten. Input material: PBMCs or T cells enriched from blood (not recorded which). The receptors were gathered from a man in his thirties or forties who had recovered from COVID-19.

The rearrangement uses TRBV7-9 and TRBJ2-5; 10 nucleotides line up with TRBD1. The CDR3 is 13 amino acids. The germline V gene encodes CDR1 SEHNR and CDR2 FQNEAQ (reference sequence). With V trimmed by 5 bases and J by 7 bases, 4 bases remained unmatched. Here the CDR3 reads CASSHRDRGTQYF. CDR3 in DNA: TGTGCCAGCAGCCACCGGGACAGGGGGACCCAGTACTTC.

This sequence joins TRBV30 and TRBJ1-2, with D tentatively TRBD1 (5 bases). V lost 5 bases and J lost 5, with 9 bases in between. This CDR3 is 11 amino acids long. From germline, CDR1 is GTSNPN and CDR2 SVGIG (reference sequence). The CDR3 region is CAWAGGYGYTF. The CDR3 DNA sequence: TGTGCCTGGGCCGGGGGGTATGGCTACACCTTC.

The chain carries TRBV5-1 and TRBJ2-1; D is perhaps TRBD1 (6 bases). Germline V gene data show CDR1 as SGHRS and CDR2 as YFSETQ. With 3 bases removed from V and 0 bases from J, the gap between germline ends came to 10 bases. There are 15 residues in the CDR3. Here the CDR3 DNA reads TGCGCCAGCAGCTGGACAGACAGCTCCTACAATGAGCAGTTCTTC. Translating gives CASSWTDSSYNEQFF.

This chain links TRBV28 with TRBJ1-5, with TRBD1 as a possible D gene (5 bases). V was pared by 6 bases and J by 5 bases, with 17 bases between. The CDR3 loop spans 15 amino acids. CDR1 and CDR2 from the germline V gene are MDHEN and SYDVKM. CDR3 nucleotides: TGTGCCAGCAGCCCGGACGGGGGATTGTATCAGCCCCAGCATTTT. It specifies CASSPDGGLYQPQHF.

The rearrangement uses TRBV19 and TRBJ2-7; 10 bases fit TRBD1. The germline V gene has CDR1 LNHDA and CDR2 SQIVND (reference sequence). J gave up 4 bases and V 0 bases, and 3 bases lay outside the gene matches. The CDR3 sequence is 15 residues long. The CDR3 region is CASSIDGGQGYEQYF. CDR3 DNA: TGTGCCAGTAGTATAGATGGGGGACAGGGGTACGAGCAGTACTTC. The full variable domain, with the rest looked up from reference TRBV19 and TRBJ2-7, is DGGITQSPKYLFRKEGQNVTLSCEQNLNHDAMYWYRQDPGQGLRLIYYSQIVNDFQKGDIAEGYSVSREKKESFPLTVTSAQKNPTAFYLCASSIDGGQGYEQYFGPGTRLTVT.

V is TRBV30 and J is TRBJ1-6; 7 positions match TRBD1. Germline-derived CDR1 and CDR2 are GTSNPN and SVGIG (reference sequence). The CDR3 totals 15 residues. The V gene end was trimmed by 1 base and the J gene end by 7 bases; junction bases not matched to a gene: 7. CDR3 nucleotides: TGTGCCTGGAGTGAAAGGGGGCGCAGAAATTCACCCCTCCACTTT. Its translation is CAWSERGRRNSPLHF. Based on the CDR3 plus reference TRBV30 and TRBJ1-6, the full variable domain is SQTIHQWPATLVQPVGSPLSLECTVEGTSNPNLYWYRQAAGRGLQLLFYSVGIGQISSEVPQNLSASRPQDRQFILSSKKLLLSDSGFYLCAWSERGRRNSPLHFGNGTRLTVT.

The gene calls are TRBV28 and TRBJ1-5; D is uncertain. Germline V gene sequence: CDR1 MDHEN, CDR2 SYDVKM. The CDR3 is 12 residues long. The germline V and J ends were trimmed by 7 bases and 6 bases, with 10 bases remaining between them. CDR3 sequence (DNA): TGTGCCAGCAACGATGGGAGTCAGCCCCAGCATTTT. Translated: CASNDGSQPQHF.

V and J are TRBV13 and TRBJ1-1; D possibly corresponds to TRBD1 (5 bases). The CDR3 is made up of 13 amino acids. The V and J ends lost 3 bases and 3 bases respectively, with 8 bases between them. Germline-derived CDR1 and CDR2 are PRHDT and FYEKMQ (reference sequence). The CDR3 region has the DNA TGTGCCAGCAGCTTCGGGGGGTACACTGAAGCTTTCTTT. It codes for CASSFGGYTEAFF. The complete variable domain, with remaining parts taken from reference TRBV13 and TRBJ1-1, reads AAGVIQSPRHLIKEKRETATLKCYPIPRHDTVYWYQQGPGQDPQFLISFYEKMQSDKGSIPDRFSAQQFSDYHSELNMSSLELGDSALYFCASSFGGYTEAFFGQGTRLTVV.

This clone was observed once. The chain employs TRBV9 and TRBJ2-7, with D perhaps TRBD2 (5 bases). Per the germline V gene, CDR1 is SGDLS and CDR2 is YYNGEE. The CDR3 has 15 residues. Trimming cost V 0 bases and J 1 base, with 11 bases left between them. The CDR3 region is CASSVGGIESYEQYF. The CDR3 bases are TGTGCCAGCAGCGTAGGAGGGATCGAGTCCTACGAGCAGTACTTC. Drawing the rest from reference TRBV9 and TRBJ2-7, the complete variable domain is DSGVTQTPKHLITATGQRVTLRCSPRSGDLSVYWYQQSLDQGLQFLIQYYNGEERAKGNILERFSAQQFPDLHSELNLSSLELGDSALYFCASSVGGIESYEQYFGPGTRLTVT.

Only a few counts were recorded for this clone. This chain connects TRBV27 to TRBJ2-2, with TRBD1 identical over 7 bases. This CDR3 is built from 17 residues. The junction had 9 bases not matched to a gene; V was cut back by 5 bases and J by 0 bases. Germline-derived CDR1 and CDR2 are MNHEY and SMNVEV (reference sequence). The CDR3 DNA reads TGTGCCAGCAGTCGCCCGGACAGGTTAGCGAACACCGGGGAGCTGTTTTTT. It is translated as CASSRPDRLANTGELFF.

V gene TRBV10-3 combines with J gene TRBJ1-3, with D perhaps matching TRBD1 (5 bases). There are 17 residues in the CDR3. The V end was cut by 0 bases, the J end by 0 bases, with 12 bases between. CDR1 is ENHRY and CDR2 is SYGVKD in the germline V gene. CDR3: CAISESMTQGSGNTIYF. The DNA of the CDR3 is TGTGCCATCAGTGAGTCGATGACGCAGGGCTCTGGAAACACCATATATTTT.

This chain connects TRBV5-1 to TRBJ2-2; no clear D. CDR1 SGHRS and CDR2 YFSETQ come from the germline V gene. The CDR3 extends over 17 amino acids. The V gene lost 4 bases and the J gene lost 1 base, with 17 bases spanning the gap. CDR3 coding DNA: TGCGCCAGCAGCCTCCCCCCCGACAAGGAGAACACCGGGGAGCTGTTTTTT. Amino acids: CASSLPPDKENTGELFF.

The chain has TRBV3-1 (or the pseudogene TRBV3-2) and TRBJ1-5; no reliable D call. Germline V gene data show CDR1 as LGHDT and CDR2 as YNNKEL (reference sequence). There are 15 residues in the CDR3. Trimming removed 2 bases from V and 3 bases from J, with 11 bases in between. The CDR3 protein is CASSQSSLYNQPQHF. For the CDR3, the DNA is TGTGCCAGCAGCCAATCCTCCTTATACAATCAGCCCCAGCATTTT.

The chain uses TRBV9 and TRBJ1-4, with D perhaps matching TRBD1 (5 bases). CDR1 is SGDLS and CDR2 is YYNGEE in the germline V gene. The length of the CDR3 is 15 residues. The ends were cut back, 3 bases at V and 6 bases at J, with 15 bases in the middle. Here the CDR3 reads CASSAAGDSYEKLFF. CDR3 coding DNA: TGTGCCAGCAGCGCAGCCGGTGACAGCTATGAAAAACTGTTTTTT.

The chain employs TRBV3-1 (or the pseudogene TRBV3-2) and TRBJ1-6; the match to TRBD1 covers 7 bases. Unmatched junction bases numbered 15, after V lost 4 bases and J lost 9 bases. The CDR3 runs 17 residues. From germline, CDR1 is LGHDT and CDR2 YNNKEL (reference sequence). The DNA for the CDR3 is TGTGCCAGCAGCCGCCGTTCTGGAGGGGGCCACGGTTCACCCCTCCACTTT. Translated, it gives CASSRRSGGGHGSPLHF.

This chain uses TRBV7-3 with TRBJ2-1, with 10 positions matching TRBD2. The junction had 8 bases not matched to a gene; V was cut back by 2 bases and J by 7 bases. The CDR3 has 16 amino acids. Germline CDR1 is SGHTA and CDR2 is FQGTGA. CDR3 sequence (DNA): TGTGCCAGCAGCTTATCGGTAGCGGGGGGAGCAAATGAGCAGTTCTTC. Translation: CASSLSVAGGANEQFF.

This clone has a handful of counts. V gene TRBV5-4 combines with J gene TRBJ2-2, with D possibly TRBD1 on 6 matching bases. CDR3 size: 16 residues. Between the trimmed V and J ends, which lost 0 bases and 4 bases, there was a span of 13 bases. CDR1 and CDR2 from the germline V gene are SGHNT and YYREEE (reference sequence). The CDR3 reads CASSLGAGEFTGELFF. The CDR3 DNA follows: TGTGCCAGCAGCTTGGGTGCAGGGGAATTCACCGGGGAGCTGTTTTTT. Complete variable domain (other parts from reference TRBV5-4 and TRBJ2-2): ETGVTQSPTHLIKTRGQQVTLRCSSQSGHNTVSWYQQALGQGPQFIFQYYREEENGRGNFPPRFSGLQFPNYSSELNVNALELDDSALYLCASSLGAGEFTGELFFGEGSRLTVL.

This clone was seen once. The chain employs TRBV6-1 and TRBJ2-1, with D tentatively TRBD2 (5 bases). V lost 3 bases and J 1 base, leaving 13 bases between the germline ends. Germline V gives CDR1 MNHNS, CDR2 SASEGT. CDR3 size: 16 residues. CDR3 nucleotide sequence: TGTGCCAGCAGTGAGGTCCCGGGGTCGTCCTACAATGAGCAGTTCTTC. Translating gives CASSEVPGSSYNEQFF.

This clone appeared once. The rearrangement joins TRBV7-6 to TRBJ2-1; 11 bases map to TRBD1. Germline CDR1 is SGHVS and CDR2 is FNYEAQ. V lost 1 base and J lost 3; bases outside the gene matches: 8. The CDR3 spans 18 residues. The CDR3 here is CASSLEQGTGGYYNEQFF. The CDR3 DNA reads as TGTGCCAGCAGCTTAGAGCAAGGGACAGGGGGTTACTACAATGAGCAGTTCTTC.

The chain has TRBV12-3 or TRBV12-4 and TRBJ1-5; D remains unclear. The germline V and J ends were trimmed by 5 bases and 2 bases, with 4 bases remaining between them. The CDR3 spans 12 residues. DNA of the CDR3: TGTGCCAGCAGTCCCGGCAATCAGCCCCAGCATTTT. Protein product: CASSPGNQPQHF.